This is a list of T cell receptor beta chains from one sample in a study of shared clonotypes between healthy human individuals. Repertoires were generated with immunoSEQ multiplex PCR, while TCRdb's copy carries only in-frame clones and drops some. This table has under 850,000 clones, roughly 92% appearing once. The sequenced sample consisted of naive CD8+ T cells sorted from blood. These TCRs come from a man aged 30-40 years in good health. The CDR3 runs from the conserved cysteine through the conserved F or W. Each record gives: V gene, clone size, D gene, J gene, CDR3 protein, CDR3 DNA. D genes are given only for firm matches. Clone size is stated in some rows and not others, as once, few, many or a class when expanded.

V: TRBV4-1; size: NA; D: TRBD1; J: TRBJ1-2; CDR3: CASSPWTGSYGYTF; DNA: TGCGCCAGCAGCCCATGGACAGGGTCCTATGGCTACACCTTC
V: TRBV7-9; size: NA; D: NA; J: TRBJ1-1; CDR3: CASSEGDLFTEAFF; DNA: TGTGCCAGCAGCGAGGGGGATCTGTTCACTGAAGCTTTCTTT
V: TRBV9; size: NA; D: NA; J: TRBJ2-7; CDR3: CASSASPILYEQYF; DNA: TGTGCCAGCAGCGCCAGTCCCATCCTCTACGAGCAGTACTTC
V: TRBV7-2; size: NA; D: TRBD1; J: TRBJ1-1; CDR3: CASSSTGEHTEAFF; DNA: TGTGCCAGCAGCTCGACAGGGGAGCACACTGAAGCTTTCTTT
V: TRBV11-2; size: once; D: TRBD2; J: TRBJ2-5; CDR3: CASSGGTSVRETQYF; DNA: TGTGCCAGCAGCGGCGGGACTAGCGTTCGGGAGACCCAGTACTTC
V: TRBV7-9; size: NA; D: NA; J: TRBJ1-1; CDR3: CASTIFGGEMNTEAFF; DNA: TGTGCCAGCACCATATTCGGAGGGGAGATGAACACTGAAGCTTTCTTT
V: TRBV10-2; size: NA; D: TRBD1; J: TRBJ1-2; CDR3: CASSEDRAGGYTF; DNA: TGCGCCAGCAGTGAAGACAGGGCAGGTGGCTACACCTTC
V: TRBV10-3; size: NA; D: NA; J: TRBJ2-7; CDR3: CAISVSERRSSYEQYF; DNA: TGTGCCATCAGTGTATCGGAACGGCGAAGCTCCTACGAGCAGTACTTC
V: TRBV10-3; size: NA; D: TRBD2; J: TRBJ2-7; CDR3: CAISAGAPDYEQYF; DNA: TGTGCCATCAGCGCGGGAGCCCCGGACTACGAGCAGTACTTC
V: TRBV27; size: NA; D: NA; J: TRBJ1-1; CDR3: CASSLAGTNTEAFF; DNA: TGTGCCAGCAGTTTGGCAGGGACGAACACTGAAGCTTTCTTT
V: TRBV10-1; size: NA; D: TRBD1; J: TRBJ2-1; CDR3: CASSESDRTGRDEQFF; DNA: TGCGCCAGCAGTGAGTCTGATAGGACAGGGCGCGATGAGCAGTTCTTC
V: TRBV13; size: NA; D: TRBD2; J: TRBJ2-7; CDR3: CASSSTGGIDYEQYF; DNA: TGTGCCAGCAGTTCAACGGGGGGGATAGACTACGAGCAGTACTTC
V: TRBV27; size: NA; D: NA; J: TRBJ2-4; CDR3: CASSLASLAKNIQYF; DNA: TGTGCCAGCAGTTTGGCCAGCCTAGCCAAAAACATTCAGTACTTC
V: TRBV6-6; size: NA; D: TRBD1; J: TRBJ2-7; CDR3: CASSPTLRGLTYEQYF; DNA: TGTGCCAGCAGCCCCACCCTCAGGGGGCTGACCTACGAGCAGTACTTC
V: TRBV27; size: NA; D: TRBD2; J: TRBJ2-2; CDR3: CASSSIAGRTGELFF; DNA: TGTGCCAGCAGCTCCATAGCGGGACGAACCGGGGAGCTGTTTTTT
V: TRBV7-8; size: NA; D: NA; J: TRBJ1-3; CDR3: CASRRVEGLSGNTIYF; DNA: TGTGCCAGCAGGCGGGTAGAGGGACTCTCTGGAAACACCATATATTTT
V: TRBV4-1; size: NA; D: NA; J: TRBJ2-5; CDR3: CASSQGLARDQGETQYF; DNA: TGCGCCAGCAGCCAAGGTCTGGCCCGGGACCAGGGAGAGACCCAGTACTTC
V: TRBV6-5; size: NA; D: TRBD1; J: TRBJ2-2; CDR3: CASSYPGQGASGELFF; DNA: TGTGCCAGCAGTTACCCAGGACAGGGGGCTTCTGGGGAGCTGTTTTTT
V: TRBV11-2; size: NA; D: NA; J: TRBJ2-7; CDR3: CASSLEGSSYEQYF; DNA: TGTGCCAGCAGCTTAGAGGGGAGCTCCTACGAGCAGTACTTC
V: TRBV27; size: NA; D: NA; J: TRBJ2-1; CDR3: CASSRSSYNEQFF; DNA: TGTGCCAGCAGTAGGAGCTCCTACAATGAGCAGTTCTTC
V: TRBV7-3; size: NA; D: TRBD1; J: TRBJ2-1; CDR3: CASSPFPGTANNEQFF; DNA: TGTGCCAGCAGCCCTTTCCCCGGGACAGCCAACAATGAGCAGTTCTTC
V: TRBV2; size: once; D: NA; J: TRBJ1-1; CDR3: CASSSGGEAFF; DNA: TGTGCCAGCAGTTCCGGGGGTGAAGCTTTCTTT
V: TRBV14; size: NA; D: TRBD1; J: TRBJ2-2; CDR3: CASSPRWTGGNTGELFF; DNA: TGTGCCAGCAGCCCCCGGTGGACAGGGGGCAACACCGGGGAGCTGTTTTTT
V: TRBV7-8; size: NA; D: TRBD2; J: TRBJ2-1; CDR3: CASSPLGEGYNEQFF; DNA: TGTGCCAGCAGCCCCTTGGGGGAGGGTTACAATGAGCAGTTCTTC
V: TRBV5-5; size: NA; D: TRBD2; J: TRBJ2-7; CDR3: CASSFRRTSLKDEQYF; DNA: TGTGCCAGCAGCTTCCGTAGGACTAGCTTAAAGGACGAGCAGTACTTC
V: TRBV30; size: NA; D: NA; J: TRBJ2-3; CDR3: CAWSGDTNTDTQYF; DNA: TGTGCCTGGAGTGGGGACACTAACACAGATACGCAGTATTTT
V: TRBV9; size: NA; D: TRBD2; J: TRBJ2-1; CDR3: CASSVGGLAGNEQFF; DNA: TGTGCCAGCAGCGTAGGGGGACTAGCGGGCAATGAGCAGTTCTTC
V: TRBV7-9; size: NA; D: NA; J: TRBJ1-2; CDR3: CASSPPLEDGYTF; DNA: TGTGCCAGCAGCCCTCCCTTAGAGGACGGCTACACCTTC
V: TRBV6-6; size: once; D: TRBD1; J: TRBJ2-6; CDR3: CASRLRGPGANVLTF; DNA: TGTGCCAGCAGACTCAGGGGGCCCGGGGCCAACGTCCTGACTTTC
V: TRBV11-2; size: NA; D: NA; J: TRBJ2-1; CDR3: CASTPMSNEQFF; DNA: TGTGCCAGCACTCCCATGTCAAATGAGCAGTTCTTC
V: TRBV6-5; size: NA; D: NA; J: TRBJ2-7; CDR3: CASSPDRDEQYF; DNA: TGTGCCAGCAGCCCCGACAGAGACGAGCAGTACTTC
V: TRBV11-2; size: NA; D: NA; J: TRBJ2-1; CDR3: CASSLDRDAVVYNEQFF; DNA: TGTGCCAGCAGCTTAGATCGGGACGCGGTAGTCTACAATGAGCAGTTCTTC
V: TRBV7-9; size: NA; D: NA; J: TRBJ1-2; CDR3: CASSPAAGSGDHGYTF; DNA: TGTGCCAGCAGCCCCGCAGCTGGTTCGGGGGACCATGGCTACACCTTC
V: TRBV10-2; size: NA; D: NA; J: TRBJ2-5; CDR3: CASSVVGGQETQYF; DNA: TGCGCCAGCAGTGTAGTAGGAGGACAAGAGACCCAGTACTTC
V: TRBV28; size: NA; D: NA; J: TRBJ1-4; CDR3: CASTLDNEKLFF; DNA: TGTGCCAGCACCCTAGATAATGAAAAACTGTTTTTT
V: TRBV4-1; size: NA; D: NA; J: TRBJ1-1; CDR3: CASSARDSYPRAEAFF; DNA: TGCGCCAGCAGCGCCCGGGACTCATATCCTCGTGCTGAAGCTTTCTTT
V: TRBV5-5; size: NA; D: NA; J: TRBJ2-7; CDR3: CASSLAGVWSYEQYF; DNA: TGTGCCAGCAGCTTGGCGGGAGTTTGGTCCTACGAGCAGTACTTC
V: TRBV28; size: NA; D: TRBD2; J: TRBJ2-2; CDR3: CASSLGRWDRLAGVKNTGELFF; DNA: TGTGCCAGCAGTTTAGGGCGGTGGGATCGACTAGCGGGAGTCAAGAACACCGGGGAGCTGTTTTTT
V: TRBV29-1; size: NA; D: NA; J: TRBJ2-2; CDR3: CSVVARVDTGELFF; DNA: TGCAGCGTTGTGGCCAGGGTGGACACCGGGGAGCTGTTTTTT
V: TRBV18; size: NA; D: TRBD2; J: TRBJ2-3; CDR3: CASSLTSGVTDTQYF; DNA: TGTGCCAGCTCATTGACTAGCGGGGTCACAGATACGCAGTATTTT
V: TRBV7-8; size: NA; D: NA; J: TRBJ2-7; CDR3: CASTTGGPYEQYF; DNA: TGTGCCAGCACCACCGGGGGTCCCTACGAGCAGTACTTC
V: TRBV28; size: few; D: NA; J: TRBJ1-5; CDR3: CASSFQGRRNQPQHF; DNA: TGTGCCAGCAGTTTTCAGGGCCGGCGCAATCAGCCCCAGCATTTT